This T cell receptor beta chain came from a study of post-analysis software for immune sequencing data. Broader study findings: Higher frequency in patients than in controls was seen for roughly five TRBV segments, with TRBV5-6, TRBV5-1 and TRBV20-1 among them.

Built from TCR beta cDNA, the libraries had unique molecular identifiers in them. One entry per CDR3 protein results from TCRdb running MiXCR on the PCR reads. The table has a few hundred thousand distinct CDR3 sequences, 35% to 45% seen once; the top ten hold roughly 4.8%. This clonotype was found many times. Its antigen is unknown. V gave up 5 bases and J gave up 0 bases; unmatched junction bases: 3. Germline loops: CDR1 SGHVS, CDR2 FNYEAQ. The CDR3 is made up of 15 amino acids. The sequence derives from a girl aged 5 to 17 with multiple sclerosis. The sequencing sample was made of blood. The chain is built from TRBV7-6 and TRBJ2-3, with 9 bases fitting TRBD2. In DNA form, the CDR3 reads TGTGCCAGCAGCAACGGACTAGCGAGCACAGATACGCAGTATTTT. Encoded protein: CASSNGLASTDTQYF.